Below are 32 T cell receptor beta chains sequenced from a single sample in a study of persistence of HIV-infected CD4 T cells. Lysates of CMV-infected fibroblasts at approximately 9.4 ug/mL stimulated these cells. CD40L/CD69 double-negative CD45RO-high memory CD4+ T cells were collected. Their recognized antigens are unknown. The immunoSEQ assay was version 4, run in survey mode. Clones were sequenced by immunoSEQ multiplex PCR, and TCRdb holds only the in-frame ones, with some missing. Here the sample spans fewer than 40,000 clones, roughly 82% being singletons. The sample consisted of CD4+ T cells sorted from PBMCs after approximately 18-hour stimulation, taken from a patient who received antiretroviral therapy. These receptors all come from an adult woman with HIV who was CMV-seropositive.

The genes are TRBV18 and TRBJ1-1, with unresolved D. CDR1 is KGHSH and CDR2 is LQKENI in the germline V gene. The CDR3 sequence is 14 residues long. Trimming removed 4 bases from V and 0 bases from J, with 9 bases in between. CDR3 sequence reads: CASSRFGMNTEAFF. The CDR3 nucleotides read TGTGCCAGCTCACGATTCGGAATGAACACTGAAGCTTTCTTT.

The chain has TRBV28 and TRBJ1-2; the match to TRBD1 covers 7 bases. Germline trimming cut 7 bases from V and 4 bases from J; bases unmatched to any gene: 15. Looked up from germline, CDR1 is MDHEN and CDR2 is SYDVKM. The CDR3 spans 16 residues. For the CDR3, the DNA is TGTGCCAGCACAGGGGACAGCAATTTTATGGGCTATGGCTACACCTTC. Translated: CASTGDSNFMGYGYTF.

For this clone: The junction departs from the called germline gene at one end, perhaps through a read error. Other DNA sequences in this sample translate to the same CDR3. V gene TRBV2 combines with J gene TRBJ1-1; maybe TRBD1 (6 bases). The germline V gene has CDR1 SNHLY and CDR2 FYNNEI. The CDR3 spans 13 residues. The CDR3 reads CASLPVRDTEAFF. The CDR3 DNA reads as TGTGCCAGTCTCCCGGTGAGGGACACTGAGGCTTTCTTT.

This CDR3 is CATSDPTEPPYGYTF. The CDR3 DNA is TGTGCCACCAGTGACCCGACAGAGCCCCCCTATGGCTACACCTTC. The genes are TRBV24-1 and TRBJ1-2; the D gene is possibly TRBD1 (5 bases). Trimming left V 4 bases short and J 4 bases short, with 15 bases between. There are 15 residues in the CDR3. Germline V lookup: CDR1 KGHDR, CDR2 SFDVKD.

This chain links TRBV4-1 with TRBJ1-2, with D unresolved. V was cut by 4 bases and J by 1 base, with 10 bases left in between. The CDR3 has 14 amino acids. CDR1 is MGHRA and CDR2 is YSYEKL in the germline V gene. The CDR3 region has the DNA TGCGCCAGCAGCCGCGACGGACTTAACTATGGCTACACCTTC. It translates to CASSRDGLNYGYTF.

This chain links TRBV7-2 with TRBJ1-2; tentatively, D is TRBD1 (5 bases). V lost 3 bases to trimming and J lost 0 bases, with 11 bases between them. Germline CDR1 is SGHTA and CDR2 is FQGNSA. The CDR3 has 15 residues. The DNA for the CDR3 is TGTGCCAGCAGCTTTAGACAGAGCACTAACTATGGCTACACCTTC. Amino acid sequence: CASSFRQSTNYGYTF. Looking up the rest from reference TRBV7-2 and TRBJ1-2 gives the full variable domain: GAGVSQSPSNKVTEKGKDVELRCDPISGHTALYWYRQSLGQGLEFLIYFQGNSAPDKSGLPSDRFSAERTGGSVSTLTIQRTQQEDSAVYLCASSFRQSTNYGYTFGSGTRLTVV.

The chain carries TRBV18 and TRBJ1-2, with TRBD1 identical over 8 bases. Germline values: CDR1 KGHSH, CDR2 LQKENI. J was trimmed by 8 bases and V by 5 bases; bases with no gene match: 16. The CDR3 sequence is 16 residues long. CDR3 bases: TGTGCCAGCTCAGCTACATCAGGGGGCCTCGGGGGAGGCTACACCTTC. Its translation: CASSATSGGLGGGYTF.

The chain recombines TRBV6-5 with TRBJ1-2; D uncertain. This CDR3 region has 13 residues. Trimming took off 0 bases at V and 8 bases at J, with 10 bases between the two ends. Germline CDR1 reads MNHEY; CDR2 reads SVGAGI. The CDR3 coding sequence is TGTGCCAGCAGTTACTCGTTCCGCGGCGGCTACACCTTC. As protein: CASSYSFRGGYTF.

This clone was counted between two and nine times. The chain is built from TRBV6-2 or TRBV6-3 and TRBJ1-2; D gene ambiguous. The germline V gene has CDR1 MNHEY and CDR2 SVGEGT. V was pared by 1 base and J by 6 bases, with 21 bases between. The CDR3 is 17 residues long. CDR3 DNA: TGTGCCAGCAGTTACTTAGCAGGAATGTACTCCGAAAATGGCTACACCTTC. Translating gives CASSYLAGMYSENGYTF.

This chain connects TRBV28 to TRBJ1-2, with D possibly being TRBD1 (5 bases). This CDR3 region has 9 residues. The germline V and J ends were trimmed by 11 bases and 6 bases, with 7 bases remaining between them. The germline gives CDR1 MDHEN, CDR2 SYDVKM. CDR3 in DNA: TGTGCCGGGGGACATGGCTACACCTTC. Translating it yields CAGGHGYTF.

The genes are TRBV5-1 and TRBJ1-1; 9 nucleotides line up with TRBD1. CDR3 length: 18 amino acids. V was clipped by 1 base and J by 6 bases; unmatched bases: 16. Germline assignment: CDR1 SGHRS and CDR2 YFSETQ. CDR3: CASSLYYITGGDISEAFF. The CDR3 coding sequence is TGCGCCAGCAGCTTGTACTACATAACAGGGGGCGATATCTCTGAAGCTTTCTTT.

V gene TRBV30 combines with J gene TRBJ1-1; the match to TRBD1 covers 8 bases. The CDR3 runs 14 residues. V was pared by 2 bases and J by 10 bases, with 12 bases of the junction left unmatched. Germline V gives CDR1 GTSNPN, CDR2 SVGIG (reference sequence). CDR3 loop: CAWSPGGDFPRAFF. CDR3 nucleotides: TGTGCCTGGAGTCCAGGGGGCGATTTTCCCCGAGCTTTCTTT.

V and J are TRBV3-1 (or the pseudogene TRBV3-2) and TRBJ1-1; 7 bases fit TRBD1. V dropped 1 base and J dropped 8; count of bases not matched to a gene: 7. Germline loops: CDR1 LGHDT, CDR2 YNNKEL (reference sequence). The CDR3 length is 14 residues. CDR3 bases: TGTGCCAGCAGCCAAGGGTCAGGGGGTCGAGAAGCTTTCTTT. Amino acid sequence: CASSQGSGGREAFF.

The chain links TRBV7-7 to TRBJ2-7, with D possibly matching TRBD1 (5 bases). The ends were cut back, 5 bases at V and 2 bases at J, with 16 bases in the middle. Germline loops: CDR1 SSHAT, CDR2 FNYEAQ (reference sequence). The CDR3 runs 15 residues. CDR3 DNA sequence: TGTGCCAGCAGCCGAGGCCAGGGTGAAACCTACGAGCAGTACTTC. The encoded protein is CASSRGQGETYEQYF. The entire variable domain, with the rest obtained from reference TRBV7-7 and TRBJ2-7, is as follows: GAGVSQSPRYKVTKRGQDVTLRCDPISSHATLYWYQQALGQGPEFLTYFNYEAQPDKSGLPSDRFSAERPEGSISTLTIQRTEQRDSAMYRCASSRGQGETYEQYFGPGTRLTVT.

V and J are TRBV7-2 and TRBJ1-1; D gene uncertain. Germline CDR1 reads SGHTA; CDR2 reads FQGNSA. Deletions cut 5 bases from V and 5 bases from J, with 18 bases between. This CDR3 has 15 amino acids. CDR3 nucleotide sequence: TGTGCCAGCAGCCCGAATTCGGGGTCCGGGACTGAAGCTTTCTTT. Translation: CASSPNSGSGTEAFF.

The gene calls are TRBV7-2 and TRBJ2-7; D might be TRBD2 (6 bases). CDR3 length: 14 amino acids. CDR1 is SGHTA, CDR2 FQGNSA, per germline. The V end was cut by 3 bases, the J end by 4 bases, with 13 bases between. The CDR3 spells CASSFQGGGYEQYF. The DNA of the CDR3 is TGTGCCAGCAGCTTCCAGGGAGGTGGGTACGAGCAGTACTTC.

The chain has TRBV5-5 and TRBJ1-4, with a weak D call TRBD1 (6 bases). Per germline, CDR1 SGHKS and CDR2 YYEKEE (reference sequence). The V gene lost 3 bases and the J gene lost 8 bases, with 14 bases spanning the gap. CDR3 length equals 14 residues. This CDR3 is CASSWRGEREKLFF. CDR3 bases: TGTGCCAGCAGCTGGAGGGGGGAGAGGGAAAAACTGTTTTTT.

This rearrangement joins TRBV5-1 to TRBJ1-1; D may be TRBD1 (5 bases). Germline lookup yields CDR1 SGHRS and CDR2 YFSETQ. CDR3 length: 14 residues. Trimming took off 4 bases at V and 1 base at J, with 11 bases between the two ends. The CDR3 region is CASSPAGGNTEAFF. The CDR3 nucleotides are TGCGCCAGCAGCCCAGCGGGGGGGAACACTGAAGCTTTCTTT.

This clone was detected a few times. V and J are TRBV7-8 and TRBJ1-6, with 7 bases aligning to TRBD1. Per the germline V gene, CDR1 is SGHVS and CDR2 is FQNEAQ. The ends lost 2 bases at V and 12 bases at J; junction bases unmatched: 13. CDR3 length equals 16 residues. The CDR3 here is CASSLRSTGPLGPLHF. The CDR3 coding sequence is TGTGCCAGCAGCTTACGTTCGACAGGGCCTTTGGGACCCCTCCACTTT.

This clone has just one count. The rearrangement links TRBV7-9 to TRBJ1-4; D gene uncertain. Trimming pared 1 base from V and 8 bases from J, leaving 14 bases between. In germline, CDR1 is SEHNR, CDR2 FQNEAQ (reference sequence). The CDR3 runs to 15 residues. CDR3 nucleotides: TGTGCCAGCAGCTTAGACAGAGGGAAGGGAGAAAAACTGTTTTTT. Residues: CASSLDRGKGEKLFF.

The CDR3 bases are TGTGCCAGCTCCCCTCGGACTAGCGGGGGGGCGGGTGAGCAGTTCTTC. Amino acids: CASSPRTSGGAGEQFF. The chain joins TRBV18 to TRBJ2-1, with 15 nucleotides matching TRBD2. Germline V lookup: CDR1 KGHSH, CDR2 LQKENI. The CDR3 sequence is 16 residues long. V was pared by 6 bases and J by 9 bases, with 9 bases of the junction left unmatched.

This clone appeared a few times. This chain uses TRBV2 with TRBJ2-5, with 7 bases aligning to TRBD1. Germline lookup yields CDR1 SNHLY and CDR2 FYNNEI. The CDR3 is 16 amino acids. V shed 8 bases, J shed 2 bases, and the junction held 14 bases outside the gene matches. CDR3 nucleotides: TGTGCCAGCCTCCGGACAGGCCGTTTAGGGCAAGAGACCCAGTACTTC. This gives the protein CASLRTGRLGQETQYF. The complete variable domain, with remaining parts taken from reference TRBV2 and TRBJ2-5, reads EPEVTQTPSHQVTQMGQEVILRCVPISNHLYFYWYRQILGQKVEFLVSFYNNEISEKSEIFDDQFSVERPDGSNFTLKIRSTKLEDSAMYFCASLRTGRLGQETQYFGPGTRLLVL.

The chain recombines TRBV4-1 with TRBJ2-1; possible D gene TRBD2, 6 bases. CDR1 and CDR2 from the germline V gene are MGHRA and YSYEKL. This CDR3 region has 14 residues. With 4 bases removed from V and 2 bases from J, the gap between germline ends came to 9 bases. CDR3 DNA: TGCGCCAGCAGCCTGTTAGCGGCCTACAATGAGCAGTTCTTC. Encoded protein: CASSLLAAYNEQFF.

The chain links TRBV4-3 to TRBJ1-2; D might be TRBD1 (5 bases). The CDR3 totals 14 residues. The germline gives CDR1 LGHNA, CDR2 YSLEER. Trimming took off 1 base at V and 7 bases at J, with 13 bases between the two ends. CDR3 sequence: CASSQAQGVGGYTF. CDR3 bases: TGCGCCAGCAGCCAAGCTCAGGGTGTGGGTGGCTACACCTTC.

The CDR3 DNA sequence: TGTGCCAGCAGGCGGACTAGTACAGATACGCAGTATTTT. Its translation is CASRRTSTDTQYF. This chain joins TRBV5-6 and TRBJ2-3; 7 bases are a match to TRBD2. CDR1 and CDR2 from the germline V gene are SGHDT and YYEEEE. This CDR3 comprises 13 residues. Germline trimming cut 5 bases from V and 3 bases from J; bases unmatched to any gene: 3.

The chain has TRBV5-1 and TRBJ1-1, with D perhaps matching TRBD1 (6 bases). The CDR3 has 14 residues. Germline lookup yields CDR1 SGHRS and CDR2 YFSETQ. Trimming stripped 4 bases from V and 0 bases from J, with 10 bases between. In nucleotides, the CDR3 is TGCGCCAGCAGCCCCCAGGGGATGAACACTGAAGCTTTCTTT. Translating gives CASSPQGMNTEAFF.

The chain combines TRBV7-9 with TRBJ1-2; TRBD1 matches 10 bases. Trimming at V came to 2 bases and at J to 7 bases, leaving 7 bases not matched to a gene. Germline V lookup: CDR1 SEHNR, CDR2 FQNEAQ (reference sequence). The CDR3 totals 15 residues. The CDR3 protein is CASSLRQGASSGYTF. The CDR3 bases are TGTGCCAGCAGCTTAAGACAGGGGGCGTCATCTGGCTACACCTTC.

The table lists this clone with a few counts. The J gene is TRBJ1-2, the V gene TRBV10-1; D remains ambiguous. The CDR3 runs to 12 residues. Trimming took off 7 bases at V and 7 bases at J, with 13 bases between the two ends. The germline CDR1 and CDR2 sequences are WNHNN and SYGVQD (reference sequence). The CDR3 loop reads CASTVPLVGYTF. As DNA, the CDR3 is TGCGCCAGCACTGTCCCACTTGTTGGCTACACCTTC.

The chain recombines TRBV27 with TRBJ1-1; TRBD1 matches at 10 bases. The V segment lost 5 bases and the J segment 7 bases; nucleotides outside the gene matches: 13. Germline CDR1 MNHEY, CDR2 SMNVEV (reference sequence). The CDR3 contains 16 residues. The CDR3 sequence: CASSPQRDRGWIEAFF. In nucleotides, the CDR3 is TGTGCCAGCAGTCCTCAACGGGACAGGGGTTGGATTGAAGCTTTCTTT.

The chain couples TRBV19 to TRBJ1-5; tentatively, D is TRBD1 (5 bases). Germline assignment: CDR1 LNHDA and CDR2 SQIVND (reference sequence). V was cut by 2 bases and J by 1 base, with 12 bases left in between. The CDR3 consists of 16 residues. CDR3 sequence (DNA): TGTGCCAGTAGTATACGTCCCAGGGTAAGCAATCAGCCCCAGCATTTT. Its translation is CASSIRPRVSNQPQHF.

The chain recombines TRBV18 with TRBJ2-4; 7 bases are a match to TRBD1. Germline-derived CDR1 and CDR2 are KGHSH and LQKENI. This CDR3 is 17 amino acids long. Trimming removed 4 bases from V and 6 bases from J; junction bases left unmatched: 15. The CDR3 protein is CASSQKPGQPATNIQYF. The CDR3 DNA reads as TGTGCCAGCTCACAAAAACCGGGACAGCCTGCGACAAACATTCAGTACTTC.

The V gene is TRBV2, the J gene TRBJ2-7; 9 positions match TRBD1. The CDR3 is 14 residues long. V shed 6 bases and J 7 bases; nucleotides not matched to a gene: 10. CDR1 is SNHLY and CDR2 is FYNNEI in the germline V gene. This chain's CDR3 is CASSRDRDSLEQYF. The CDR3 region has the DNA TGTGCCAGCAGCCGGGACAGGGATAGTTTGGAGCAGTACTTC.